One sample yielded the 6 T cell receptor beta chains listed below, sequenced in a study of Ad26.COV2.S vaccination and SARS-CoV-2 variants. Treatment denoted: some 19 received Ad26.COV2.S at low or high dose, single or two shots; roughly 5 received placebo; per-sample allocation not given. The samples date from day 63 after the first vaccine or placebo injection. Sequencing was performed with immunoSEQ multiplex PCR; in TCRdb, only in-frame clones are kept and a portion is missing. This sample yields about 350,000 clones, of which about 85% are seen a single time; about 3.5% belongs to the top ten. The source material was peripheral blood, sampled in a trial of Ad26.COV2.S vaccine versus placebo. The receptors were gathered from a person aged 18 to 59 who received the Ad26.COV2.S COVID-19 vaccine or a placebo.

The genes are TRBV15 and TRBJ2-1; 7 nucleotides match TRBD2. V lost 3 bases and J lost 9; bases outside the gene matches: 8. Germline CDR1 and CDR2: LNHNV and YYDKDF (reference sequence). The CDR3 runs 14 residues. The CDR3 protein is CATSRAGAVGEQFF. The CDR3 nucleotides read TGTGCCACCAGCAGGGCGGGAGCCGTGGGTGAGCAGTTCTTC.

The CDR3 is CASTQLTGEYTEAFF. The DNA for the CDR3 is TGTGCCAGCACCCAATTGACAGGGGAGTACACTGAAGCTTTCTTT. The genes are TRBV2 and TRBJ1-1, with TRBD1 matching over 8 bases. Germline lookup yields CDR1 SNHLY and CDR2 FYNNEI. The CDR3 runs to 15 residues. Germline trimming cut 7 bases from V and 3 bases from J; bases unmatched to any gene: 10.

The CDR3 is CASSTSGGGLDTQYF. For the CDR3, the DNA is TGTGCCAGCAGTACCAGCGGGGGGGGGTTGGATACGCAGTATTTT. This chain joins TRBV28 and TRBJ2-3; 10 nucleotides match TRBD2. CDR1 and CDR2 from the germline V gene are MDHEN and SYDVKM. This CDR3 contains 15 residues. V lost 5 bases, J lost 6 bases, and 8 bases stayed unmatched.

V gene TRBV3-1 (or the pseudogene TRBV3-2) combines with J gene TRBJ2-7, with 9 bases lining up with TRBD1. The CDR3 consists of 14 residues. The germline gives CDR1 LGHDT, CDR2 YNNKEL (reference sequence). V gave up 3 bases and J gave up 5 bases; unmatched junction bases: 5. CDR3 sequence: CASSQGTGYHEQYF. Here the CDR3 DNA reads TGTGCCAGCAGCCAGGGGACAGGGTACCACGAGCAGTACTTC.

The chain has TRBV27 and TRBJ2-7, with D unclear. Trimming removed 6 bases from V and 2 bases from J, with 11 bases in between. CDR1 is MNHEY and CDR2 is SMNVEV in the germline V gene (reference sequence). The CDR3 covers 13 residues. The CDR3 is CASSFDGPYEQYF. As DNA, the CDR3 is TGTGCCAGCAGCTTCGACGGCCCCTACGAGCAGTACTTC.

The chain links TRBV19 to TRBJ2-3, with 12 bases matching TRBD2. The CDR3 extends over 16 amino acids. Germline V gene sequence: CDR1 LNHDA, CDR2 SQIVND (reference sequence). J gave up 3 bases and V 3 bases, and 4 bases lay outside the gene matches. The CDR3 here is CASSILAGGPTDTQYF. In nucleotides, the CDR3 is TGTGCCAGTAGTATCCTAGCGGGAGGGCCGACAGATACGCAGTATTTT.